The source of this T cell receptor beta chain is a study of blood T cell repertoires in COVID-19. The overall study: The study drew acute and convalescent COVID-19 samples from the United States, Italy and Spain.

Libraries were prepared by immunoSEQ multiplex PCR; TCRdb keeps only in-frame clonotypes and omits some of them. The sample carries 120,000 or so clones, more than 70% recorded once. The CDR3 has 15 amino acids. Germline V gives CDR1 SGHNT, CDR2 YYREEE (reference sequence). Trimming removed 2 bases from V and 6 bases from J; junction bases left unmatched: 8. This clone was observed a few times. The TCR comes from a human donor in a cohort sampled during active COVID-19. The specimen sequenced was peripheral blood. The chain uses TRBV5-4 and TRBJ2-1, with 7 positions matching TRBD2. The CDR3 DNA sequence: TGTGCCAGCAGCTTAAGACTAGGGGAGGGCAATGAGCAGTTCTTC. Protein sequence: CASSLRLGEGNEQFF. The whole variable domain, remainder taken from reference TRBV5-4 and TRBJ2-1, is ETGVTQSPTHLIKTRGQQVTLRCSSQSGHNTVSWYQQALGQGPQFIFQYYREEENGRGNFPPRFSGLQFPNYSSELNVNALELDDSALYLCASSLRLGEGNEQFFGPGTRLTVL.